This TCR beta chain originates from a study of T-cell reconstitution after alpha-beta-depleted transplantation in children. As it was prepared, the TCRbeta library received unique molecular identifiers. TCRdb reanalysed the PCR reads using MiXCR and keeps one entry per CDR3 protein. The repertoire holds around 480,000 distinct CDR3 sequences, with 32% as singletons. Germline V gene data show CDR1 as KGHSH and CDR2 as LQKENI. V gave up 3 bases and J gave up 4 bases, with 15 bases separating them. The CDR3 is 15 residues long. Sequenced here: PBMCs from the stem cell graft donor, sampled from the stem cell graft. This receptor was taken from a human donor who donated a stem cell graft to a child with aplastic anemia. The chain employs TRBV18 and TRBJ1-1; maybe TRBD1 (6 bases). The CDR3 DNA reads as TGTGCCAGCTCACCCACTGTAGGGGGTACCACTGAAGCTTTCTTT. The encoded protein is CASSPTVGGTTEAFF.